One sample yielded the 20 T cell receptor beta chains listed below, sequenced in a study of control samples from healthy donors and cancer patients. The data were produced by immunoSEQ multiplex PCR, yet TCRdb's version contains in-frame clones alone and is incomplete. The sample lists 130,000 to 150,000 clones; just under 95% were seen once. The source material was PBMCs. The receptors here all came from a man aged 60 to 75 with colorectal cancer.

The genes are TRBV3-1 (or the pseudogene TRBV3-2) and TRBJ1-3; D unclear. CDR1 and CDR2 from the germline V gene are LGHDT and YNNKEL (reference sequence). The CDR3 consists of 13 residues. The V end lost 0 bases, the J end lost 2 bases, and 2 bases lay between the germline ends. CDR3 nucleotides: TGTGCCAGCAGCCAAGATGCTGGAAACACCATATATTTT. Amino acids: CASSQDAGNTIYF.

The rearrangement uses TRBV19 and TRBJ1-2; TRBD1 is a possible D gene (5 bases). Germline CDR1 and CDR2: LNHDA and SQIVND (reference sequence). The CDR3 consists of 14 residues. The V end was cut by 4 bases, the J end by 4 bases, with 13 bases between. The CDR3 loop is CASSNQGLIYGYTF. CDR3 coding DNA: TGTGCCAGTAGTAACCAGGGCCTGATCTATGGCTACACCTTC.

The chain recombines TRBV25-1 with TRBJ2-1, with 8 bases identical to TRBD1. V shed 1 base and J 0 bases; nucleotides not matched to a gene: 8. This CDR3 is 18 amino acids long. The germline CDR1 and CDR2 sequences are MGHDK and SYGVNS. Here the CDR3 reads CASSELGTGLSSYNEQFF. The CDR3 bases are TGTGCCAGCAGTGAATTAGGGACAGGCTTAAGCTCCTACAATGAGCAGTTCTTC.

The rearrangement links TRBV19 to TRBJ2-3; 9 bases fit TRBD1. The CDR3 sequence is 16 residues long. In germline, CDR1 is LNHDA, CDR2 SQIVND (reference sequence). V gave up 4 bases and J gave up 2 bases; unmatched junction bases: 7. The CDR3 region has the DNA TGTGCCAGTAGTAGGCCACAGGGGGCGGCCACAGATACGCAGTATTTT. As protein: CASSRPQGAATDTQYF.

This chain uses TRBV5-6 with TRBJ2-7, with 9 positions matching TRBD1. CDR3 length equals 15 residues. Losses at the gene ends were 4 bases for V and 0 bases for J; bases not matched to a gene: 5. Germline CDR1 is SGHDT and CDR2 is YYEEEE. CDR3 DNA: TGTGCCAGCAGCGCGGGACAGGGTTACTCCTACGAGCAGTACTTC. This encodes CASSAGQGYSYEQYF.

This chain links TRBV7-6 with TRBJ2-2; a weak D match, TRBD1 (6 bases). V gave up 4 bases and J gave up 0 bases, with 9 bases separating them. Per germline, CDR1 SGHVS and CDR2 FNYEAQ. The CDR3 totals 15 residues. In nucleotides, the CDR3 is TGTGCCAGCAGCTCCGGGACAACGAACACCGGGGAGCTGTTTTTT. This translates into CASSSGTTNTGELFF.

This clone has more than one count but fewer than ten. The CDR3 sequence: CASSQRPRDNTEAFF. The CDR3 nucleotides read TGCGCCAGCAGCCAGAGGCCCAGGGACAACACTGAAGCTTTCTTT. The genes are TRBV4-3 and TRBJ1-1, with a weak D call TRBD1 (5 bases). The CDR3 spans 15 residues. The V gene lost 3 bases and the J gene lost 2 bases, with 13 bases spanning the gap. Looked up from germline, CDR1 is LGHNA and CDR2 is YSLEER.

The CDR3 loop is CASSIVVGWETQYF. For the CDR3, the DNA is TGTGCCAGTAGTATAGTTGTGGGCTGGGAGACCCAGTACTTC. The chain employs TRBV19 and TRBJ2-5, with D unresolved. V was pared by 1 base and J by 5 bases, with 11 bases between. The CDR3 loop spans 14 amino acids. Germline V gene lookup returns CDR1 LNHDA and CDR2 SQIVND (reference sequence).

This CDR3 reads CASSEGPMINEQFF. The DNA for the CDR3 is TGTGCCAGCAGTGAAGGGCCTATGATCAACGAGCAGTTCTTC. The V call is TRBV6-1, the J call TRBJ2-1; D ambiguous. V lost 1 base and J 10 bases, leaving 14 bases between the germline ends. The CDR3 loop spans 14 amino acids. The germline V gene has CDR1 MNHNS and CDR2 SASEGT.

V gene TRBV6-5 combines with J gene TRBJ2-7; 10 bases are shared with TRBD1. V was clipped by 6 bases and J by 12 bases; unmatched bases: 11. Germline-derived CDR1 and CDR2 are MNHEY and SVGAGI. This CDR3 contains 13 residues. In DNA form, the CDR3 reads TGTGCCAGCAGCCCAACCGGGACAGGGGTTGGGTACTTC. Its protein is CASSPTGTGVGYF.

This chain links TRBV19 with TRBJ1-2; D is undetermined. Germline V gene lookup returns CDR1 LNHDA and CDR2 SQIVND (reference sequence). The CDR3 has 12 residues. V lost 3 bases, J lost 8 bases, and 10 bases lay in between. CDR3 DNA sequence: TGTGCCAGTAGTATCCGGCCTAACGGCTACACCTTC. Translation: CASSIRPNGYTF.

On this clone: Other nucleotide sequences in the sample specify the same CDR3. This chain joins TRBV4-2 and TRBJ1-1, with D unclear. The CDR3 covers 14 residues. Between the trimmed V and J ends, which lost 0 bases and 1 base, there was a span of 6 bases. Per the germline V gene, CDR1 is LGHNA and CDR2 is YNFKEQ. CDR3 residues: CASSQEGRNTEAFF. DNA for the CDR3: TGTGCCAGCAGCCAAGAAGGAAGGAACACTGAAGCTTTCTTT.

The CDR3 spells CASSTDSGAPYGYTF. The CDR3 DNA is TGTGCCAGCAGCACCGACTCAGGGGCGCCCTATGGCTACACCTTC. The V gene is TRBV21-1, the J gene TRBJ1-2; TRBD1 is the table's D call and was not checked against the DNA. TRBV21-1 is annotated as a pseudogene. The CDR3 is 15 residues long.

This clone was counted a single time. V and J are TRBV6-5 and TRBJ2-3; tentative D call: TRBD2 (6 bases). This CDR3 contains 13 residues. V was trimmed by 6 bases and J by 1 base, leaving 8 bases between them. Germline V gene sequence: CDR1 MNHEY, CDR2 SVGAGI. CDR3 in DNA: TGTGCCAGCAGCCAGCGGGGCACAGATACGCAGTATTTT. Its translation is CASSQRGTDTQYF.

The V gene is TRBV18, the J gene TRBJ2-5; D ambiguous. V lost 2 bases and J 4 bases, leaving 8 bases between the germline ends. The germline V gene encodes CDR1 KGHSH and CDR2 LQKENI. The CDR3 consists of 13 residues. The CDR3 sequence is CASSPMDGETQYF. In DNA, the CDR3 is TGTGCCAGCTCACCAATGGATGGAGAGACCCAGTACTTC.

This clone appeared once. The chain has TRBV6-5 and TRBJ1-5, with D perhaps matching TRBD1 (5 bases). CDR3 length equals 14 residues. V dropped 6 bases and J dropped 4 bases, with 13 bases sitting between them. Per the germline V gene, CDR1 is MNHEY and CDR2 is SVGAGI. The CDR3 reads CASSGAWQNQPQHF. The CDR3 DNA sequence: TGTGCCAGCAGCGGGGCCTGGCAAAATCAGCCCCAGCATTTT.

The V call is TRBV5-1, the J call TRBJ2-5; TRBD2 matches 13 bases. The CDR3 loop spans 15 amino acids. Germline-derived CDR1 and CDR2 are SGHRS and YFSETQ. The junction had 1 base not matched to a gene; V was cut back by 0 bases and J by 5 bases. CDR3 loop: CASSLVTSGGETQYF. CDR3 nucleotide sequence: TGCGCCAGCAGCTTGGTGACTAGCGGGGGGGAGACCCAGTACTTC.

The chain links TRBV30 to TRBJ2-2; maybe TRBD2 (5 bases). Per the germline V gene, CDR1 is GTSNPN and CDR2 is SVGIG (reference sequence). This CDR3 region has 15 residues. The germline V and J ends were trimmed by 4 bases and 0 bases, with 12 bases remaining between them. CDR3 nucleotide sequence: TGTGCCTGGACTATCGGGGATTCGAACACCGGGGAGCTGTTTTTT. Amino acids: CAWTIGDSNTGELFF.

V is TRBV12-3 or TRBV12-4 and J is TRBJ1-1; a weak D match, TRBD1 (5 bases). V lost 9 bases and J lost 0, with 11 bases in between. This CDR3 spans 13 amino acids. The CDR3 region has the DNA TGTGCCAGTTCGGGACGGTTGAACACTGAAGCTTTCTTT. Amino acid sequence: CASSGRLNTEAFF.

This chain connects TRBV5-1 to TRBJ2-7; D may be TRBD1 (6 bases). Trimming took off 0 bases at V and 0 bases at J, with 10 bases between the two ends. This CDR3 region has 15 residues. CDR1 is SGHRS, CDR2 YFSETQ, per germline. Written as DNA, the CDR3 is TGCGCCAGCAGCTTGGGGACAGCTAGCTCCTACGAGCAGTACTTC. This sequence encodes CASSLGTASSYEQYF.